These 17 T cell receptor beta chains came from one sample sequenced in a study of cytomegalovirus exposure and HLA in healthy donors. PCR amplification relied on 60 Vbeta primers (plus 13 Jbeta primers). Measured with immunoSEQ multiplex PCR; TCRdb has only the in-frame clones, and not every one. Of 90,000 to 100,000 clones in the sample, about two thirds were seen once. The material sequenced was PBMCs. The receptors come from a man aged 45-65 years in good health and CMV-seronegative.

The chain joins TRBV5-1 to TRBJ1-5, with TRBD1 matching over 7 bases. The CDR3 sequence is 16 residues long. The germline V gene encodes CDR1 SGHRS and CDR2 YFSETQ. The ends lost 0 bases at V and 6 bases at J; junction bases unmatched: 9. As DNA, the CDR3 is TGCGCCAGCAGCTTGGAACCGACAGGGCTGGGTCAGCCCCAGCATTTT. It encodes CASSLEPTGLGQPQHF.

The V gene is TRBV15, the J gene TRBJ2-1; no reliable D call. Germline V gene sequence: CDR1 LNHNV, CDR2 YYDKDF (reference sequence). Trimming removed 5 bases at V and 4 bases at J, with 15 bases between. CDR3 size: 15 residues. CDR3 DNA: TGTGCCACCAGCCCTAAACGCCCCTTGTACAATGAGCAGTTCTTC. Protein: CATSPKRPLYNEQFF.

This rearrangement joins TRBV19 to TRBJ2-7; 7 bases are shared with TRBD2. Germline assignment: CDR1 LNHDA and CDR2 SQIVND (reference sequence). The V gene end was trimmed by 6 bases and the J gene end by 2 bases; junction bases not matched to a gene: 10. This CDR3 has 15 residues. CDR3 coding DNA: TGTGCCAGTAGCCCCGGGGGGATGGGGCCCTACGAGCAGTACGTC. This sequence encodes CASSPGGMGPYEQYV.

This chain connects TRBV4-2 to TRBJ2-7; no firm D call. Germline CDR1 is LGHNA and CDR2 is YNFKEQ. This CDR3 is 15 amino acids long. Between the trimmed V and J ends, which lost 1 base and 1 base, there was a span of 11 bases. This CDR3 reads CASSQGHGGSYEQYF. The CDR3 nucleotides read TGTGCCAGCAGCCAAGGTCATGGCGGATCCTACGAGCAGTACTTC.

This clone has a single count. The V call is TRBV30, the J call TRBJ1-3, with TRBD1 matching over 7 bases. The V segment lost 4 bases and the J segment 4 bases; nucleotides outside the gene matches: 4. Germline V CDR1 and CDR2: GTSNPN, SVGIG (reference sequence). CDR3 size: 13 residues. CDR3 amino acids: CAWNRGTGNTIYF. CDR3 sequence (DNA): TGTGCCTGGAACAGGGGAACAGGAAACACCATATATTTT.

The chain joins TRBV4-2 to TRBJ1-1; perhaps TRBD1 as D (5 bases). The CDR3 consists of 18 residues. Germline V gene sequence: CDR1 LGHNA, CDR2 YNFKEQ. Trimming shortened V by 0 bases and J by 6 bases, and 23 bases separated the two germline ends. The CDR3 is CASSQDQSRVGPASEAFF. The CDR3 coding sequence is TGTGCCAGCAGCCAAGACCAGTCCAGGGTGGGTCCCGCCTCTGAAGCTTTCTTT.

This clone was observed a handful of times. The chain employs TRBV20-1 and TRBJ1-6; no clear D gene. V was clipped by 2 bases and J by 14 bases, with 7 bases between them. Germline lookup yields CDR1 DFQATT and CDR2 SNEGSKA (reference sequence). This CDR3 is 10 amino acids long. The CDR3 DNA is TGCAGTGCTAGAAACGGAGCCCTCCACTTT. It codes for CSARNGALHF.

The chain links TRBV7-2 to TRBJ2-4; 8 positions match TRBD2. Germline loops: CDR1 SGHTA, CDR2 FQGNSA. V shed 3 bases and J 7 bases; nucleotides not matched to a gene: 5. The CDR3 consists of 14 residues. The chain's CDR3 is CASSFYRGGNIQYF. Written as DNA, the CDR3 is TGTGCCAGCAGCTTCTACCGGGGGGGCAACATTCAGTACTTC.

V and J are TRBV12-5 and TRBJ1-2; D gene unclear. Between the trimmed V and J ends, which lost 0 bases and 7 bases, there was a span of 9 bases. Germline CDR1 LGHNT, CDR2 FRNRAP. The CDR3 runs to 13 residues. The CDR3 loop is CASGLVLSGGYTF. As DNA, the CDR3 is TGTGCTAGTGGTTTGGTACTCTCGGGTGGCTACACCTTC.

The chain links TRBV6-6 to TRBJ2-1; tentatively, D is TRBD1 (5 bases). The CDR3 sequence is 15 residues long. CDR1 MNHNY and CDR2 SVGAGI come from the germline V gene (reference sequence). Trimming stripped 5 bases from V and 6 bases from J, with 17 bases between. The CDR3, as DNA: TGTGCCAGCAGTCAAACTCTTTTCGACAGCAATGAGCAGTTCTTC. Residues: CASSQTLFDSNEQFF.

This clone was counted only a few times. The DNA for the CDR3 is TGTGCCTGGAGTCGGGTTTTAACTGAAGCTTTCTTT. Its translation is CAWSRVLTEAFF. The chain employs TRBV30 and TRBJ1-1; unclear D gene. The germline V gene has CDR1 GTSNPN and CDR2 SVGIG (reference sequence). The CDR3 is 12 amino acids. The ends were cut back, 2 bases at V and 5 bases at J, with 9 bases in the middle.

The chain couples TRBV7-2 to TRBJ2-1; a possible D gene is TRBD2 (6 bases). The CDR3 consists of 13 residues. The V end lost 5 bases, the J end lost 12 bases, and 17 bases lay between the germline ends. Germline loops: CDR1 SGHTA, CDR2 FQGNSA. Here the CDR3 reads CASSATLPGRQFF. The CDR3 DNA is TGTGCCAGCAGCGCGACCCTCCCCGGGAGGCAGTTCTTC.

The gene calls are TRBV9 and TRBJ2-1, with 7 bases that match TRBD2. Germline V gene lookup returns CDR1 SGDLS and CDR2 YYNGEE. Germline trimming cut 1 base from V and 0 bases from J; bases unmatched to any gene: 1. This CDR3 has 15 residues. CDR3 nucleotides: TGTGCCAGCAGCGTAATAGCGGGCTCCTACAATGAGCAGTTCTTC. Residues: CASSVIAGSYNEQFF.

The chain joins TRBV6-1 to TRBJ1-6, with 7 bases that match TRBD1. Germline V gives CDR1 MNHNS, CDR2 SASEGT. The ends lost 2 bases at V and 5 bases at J; junction bases unmatched: 6. The length of the CDR3 is 16 residues. The CDR3 nucleotides are TGTGCCAGCAGTGAAAGCACAGGGGTCCATAATTCACCCCTCCACTTT. It codes for CASSESTGVHNSPLHF.

This chain connects TRBV18 to TRBJ1-5, with no clear D. CDR1 and CDR2 from the germline V gene are KGHSH and LQKENI. The CDR3 extends over 16 amino acids. The V gene lost 2 bases and the J gene lost 7 bases, with 18 bases spanning the gap. The CDR3 bases are TGTGCCAGCTCACCAGGCAGCCCCGTTGGAGGACAGCCCCAGCATTTT. It specifies CASSPGSPVGGQPQHF.

The chain joins TRBV5-1 to TRBJ1-1; D not certain. Germline CDR1 reads SGHRS; CDR2 reads YFSETQ. The CDR3 totals 14 residues. V lost 4 bases and J 2 bases, leaving 12 bases between the germline ends. CDR3 nucleotide sequence: TGCGCCAGCAGCCTTGAGTACGGTAACACTGAAGCTTTCTTT. Amino acids: CASSLEYGNTEAFF.

This clone was counted a few times. V is TRBV5-1 and J is TRBJ1-1; D might be TRBD1 (6 bases). Trimming removed 1 base at V and 7 bases at J, with 14 bases between. Germline CDR1 reads SGHRS; CDR2 reads YFSETQ. CDR3 length: 14 amino acids. CDR3 nucleotides: TGCGCCAGCAGCTTGCGGATCCAGGGGAGTGAAGCTTTCTTT. Protein sequence: CASSLRIQGSEAFF.